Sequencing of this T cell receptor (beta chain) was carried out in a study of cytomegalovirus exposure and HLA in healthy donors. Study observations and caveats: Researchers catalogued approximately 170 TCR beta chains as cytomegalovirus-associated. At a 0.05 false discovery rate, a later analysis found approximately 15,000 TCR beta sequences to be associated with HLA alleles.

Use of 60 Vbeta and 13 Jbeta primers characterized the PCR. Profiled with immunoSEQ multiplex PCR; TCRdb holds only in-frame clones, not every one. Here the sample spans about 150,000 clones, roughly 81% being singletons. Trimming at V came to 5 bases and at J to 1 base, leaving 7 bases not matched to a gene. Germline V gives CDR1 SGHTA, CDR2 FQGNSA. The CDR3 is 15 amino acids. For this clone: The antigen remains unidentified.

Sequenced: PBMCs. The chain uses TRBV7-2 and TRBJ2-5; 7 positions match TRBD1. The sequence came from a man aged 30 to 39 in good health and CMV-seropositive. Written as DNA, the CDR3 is TGTGCCAGCAGCATTAGGACAGGCCGCCAAGAGACCCAGTACTTC. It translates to CASSIRTGRQETQYF. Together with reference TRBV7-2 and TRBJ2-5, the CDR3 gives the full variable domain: GAGVSQSPSNKVTEKGKDVELRCDPISGHTALYWYRQSLGQGLEFLIYFQGNSAPDKSGLPSDRFSAERTGGSVSTLTIQRTQQEDSAVYLCASSIRTGRQETQYFGPGTRLLVL.